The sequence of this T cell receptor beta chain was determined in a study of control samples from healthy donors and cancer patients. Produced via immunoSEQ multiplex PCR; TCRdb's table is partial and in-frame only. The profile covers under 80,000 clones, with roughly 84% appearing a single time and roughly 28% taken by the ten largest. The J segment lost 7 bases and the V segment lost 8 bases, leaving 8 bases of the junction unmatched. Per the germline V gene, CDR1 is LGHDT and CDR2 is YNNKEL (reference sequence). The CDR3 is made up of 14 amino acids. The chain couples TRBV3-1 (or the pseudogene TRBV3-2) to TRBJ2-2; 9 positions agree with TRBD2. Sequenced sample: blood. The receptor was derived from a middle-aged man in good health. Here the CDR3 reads CASVNSGSGGELFF. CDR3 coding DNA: TGTGCCAGCGTTAATAGCGGGAGTGGCGGGGAGCTGTTTTTT.